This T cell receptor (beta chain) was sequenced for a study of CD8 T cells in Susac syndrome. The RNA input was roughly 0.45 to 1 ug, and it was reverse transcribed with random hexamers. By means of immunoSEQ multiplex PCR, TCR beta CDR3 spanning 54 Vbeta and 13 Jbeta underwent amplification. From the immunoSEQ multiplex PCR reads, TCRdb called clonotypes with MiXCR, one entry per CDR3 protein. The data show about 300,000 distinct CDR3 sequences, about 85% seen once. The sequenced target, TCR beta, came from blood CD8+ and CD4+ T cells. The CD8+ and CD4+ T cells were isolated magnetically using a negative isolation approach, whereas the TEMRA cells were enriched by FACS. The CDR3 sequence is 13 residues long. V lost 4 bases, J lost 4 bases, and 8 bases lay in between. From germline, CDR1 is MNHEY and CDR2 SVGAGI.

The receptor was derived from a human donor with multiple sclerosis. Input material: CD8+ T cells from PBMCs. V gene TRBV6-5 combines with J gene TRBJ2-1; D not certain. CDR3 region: CASSSGWYNEQFF. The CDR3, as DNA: TGTGCCAGCAGTTCCGGGTGGTACAATGAGCAGTTCTTC.